These 20 T cell receptor beta chains were sequenced from one sample in a study of cytomegalovirus exposure and HLA in healthy donors. Profiling relied on immunoSEQ multiplex PCR, and the TCRdb table lists in-frame clones only, not all of them. Of 110,000 to 150,000 clones listed, around nine tenths are singletons. The material sequenced was PBMCs. The receptors here all came from a woman under 30 in good health and CMV-seropositive.

This clone has just a few counts. The gene calls are TRBV27 and TRBJ1-6; 9 bases map to TRBD1. J was trimmed by 7 bases and V by 5 bases; bases with no gene match: 3. Germline V gives CDR1 MNHEY, CDR2 SMNVEV (reference sequence). This CDR3 comprises 14 residues. The CDR3 reads CASSLDRGNSPLHF. CDR3 coding DNA: TGTGCCAGCAGTCTCGACAGGGGGAATTCACCCCTCCACTTT.

The chain uses TRBV4-3 and TRBJ1-4; D is unclear. Trimming took 1 base from V and 3 from J, leaving 9 bases between them. This CDR3 spans 15 amino acids. Germline V gene lookup returns CDR1 LGHNA and CDR2 YSLEER. CDR3 nucleotide sequence: TGCGCCAGCAGCCAAGCACTGGTTGCTAATGAAAAACTGTTTTTT. Its translation is CASSQALVANEKLFF.

The chain carries TRBV15 and TRBJ1-3; possible D gene TRBD1, 6 bases. This CDR3 comprises 16 residues. CDR1 LNHNV and CDR2 YYDKDF come from the germline V gene (reference sequence). V gave up 5 bases and J gave up 0 bases, with 14 bases separating them. CDR3 sequence (DNA): TGTGCCACCAGCGCCCGGACAGCACTCTCTGGAAACACCATATATTTT. Translating it yields CATSARTALSGNTIYF.

V is TRBV14 and J is TRBJ2-3, with 7 bases identical to TRBD2. In germline, CDR1 is SGHDN, CDR2 FVKESK. Losses at the gene ends were 3 bases for V and 0 bases for J; bases not matched to a gene: 9. The CDR3 is made up of 17 amino acids. The CDR3 sequence: CASSQFFSGGSTDTQYF. The CDR3 DNA follows: TGTGCCAGCAGCCAGTTCTTTTCCGGGGGGAGCACAGATACGCAGTATTTT. The full variable domain, with the rest looked up from reference TRBV14 and TRBJ2-3, is EAGVTQFPSHSVIEKGQTVTLRCDPISGHDNLYWYRRVMGKEIKFLLHFVKESKQDESGMPNNRFLAERTGGTYSTLKVQPAELEDSGVYFCASSQFFSGGSTDTQYFGPGTRLTVL.

This clone appeared a few times. As DNA, the CDR3 is TGTGCCAGCAGCACCTGGGCCAGGGGCGGGTATCAGCCCCAGCATTTT. Protein product: CASSTWARGGYQPQHF. J is TRBJ1-5 and V is TRBV5-6, with TRBD1 as a possible D gene (6 bases). CDR3 size: 16 residues. From germline, CDR1 is SGHDT and CDR2 YYEEEE. Trimming removed 4 bases from V and 5 bases from J, with 19 bases in between.

The CDR3 here is CASSLDLLAGGLHNEQFF. The CDR3 nucleotides are TGTGCCAGCAGCTTAGATCTCTTAGCGGGGGGGCTGCACAATGAGCAGTTCTTC. V and J are TRBV11-2 and TRBJ2-1, with 11 positions matching TRBD2. Germline values: CDR1 SGHAT, CDR2 FQNNGV. The junction had 9 bases not matched to a gene; V was cut back by 0 bases and J by 5 bases. This CDR3 comprises 18 residues.

The chain is built from TRBV30 and TRBJ1-1; D gene uncertain. The germline CDR1 and CDR2 sequences are GTSNPN and SVGIG (reference sequence). V lost 7 bases, J lost 3 bases, and 15 bases lay in between. CDR3 size: 13 residues. The DNA of the CDR3 is TGTGCCTTCCAAATCCACCGGGACACTGAAGCTTTCTTT. Translation gives CAFQIHRDTEAFF.

On this clone itself: This specimen includes other DNA sequences encoding the same CDR3. The chain carries TRBV5-1 and TRBJ2-5; TRBD2 agrees at 13 bases. This CDR3 spans 16 amino acids. Germline V gene data show CDR1 as SGHRS and CDR2 as YFSETQ. Trimming at V came to 0 bases and at J to 2 bases, leaving 1 base not matched to a gene. CDR3 protein: CASSLGTSGGQETQYF. In DNA, the CDR3 is TGCGCCAGCAGCTTGGGGACTAGCGGGGGACAAGAGACCCAGTACTTC.

V is TRBV29-1 and J is TRBJ1-1, with a weak D call TRBD1 (5 bases). The V end lost 6 bases, the J end lost 2 bases, and 16 bases lay between the germline ends. The V gene's germline CDR1 is SQVTM and CDR2 ANQGSEA. The CDR3 consists of 14 residues. CDR3: CSVGVGQANTEAFF. CDR3 coding DNA: TGCAGCGTAGGTGTTGGACAAGCTAACACTGAAGCTTTCTTT.

This chain uses TRBV5-1 with TRBJ2-5; 11 nucleotides align to TRBD2. CDR3 size: 16 residues. Germline trimming cut 4 bases from V and 2 bases from J; bases unmatched to any gene: 7. Looked up from germline, CDR1 is SGHRS and CDR2 is YFSETQ. The CDR3 reads CASSHPLAGGQETQYF. The DNA of the CDR3 is TGCGCCAGCAGCCACCCTCTAGCGGGAGGTCAAGAGACCCAGTACTTC.

The V and J genes are TRBV7-9 and TRBJ2-1, with 7 positions matching TRBD2. J gave up 9 bases and V 8 bases, and 13 bases lay outside the gene matches. The CDR3 contains 14 residues. CDR1 and CDR2 (germline): SEHNR, FQNEAQ (reference sequence). The CDR3 is CASVSRTGGSEQFF. The CDR3 DNA sequence: TGTGCCAGCGTATCCCGGACGGGGGGAAGTGAGCAGTTCTTC.

The chain links TRBV6-1 to TRBJ1-2, with D possibly TRBD1 on 5 matching bases. Trimming took off 1 base at V and 8 bases at J, with 14 bases between the two ends. The germline CDR1 and CDR2 sequences are MNHNS and SASEGT. The CDR3 length is 14 residues. The CDR3 region is CASSEGGRSSGYTF. The CDR3 region has the DNA TGTGCCAGCAGTGAAGGGGGCAGGAGCTCGGGCTACACCTTC.

The rearrangement joins TRBV6-5 to TRBJ2-5; tentative D call: TRBD1 (5 bases). Germline lookup yields CDR1 MNHEY and CDR2 SVGAGI. The CDR3 is made up of 11 amino acids. With 5 bases removed from V and 7 bases from J, the gap between germline ends came to 8 bases. The CDR3 DNA reads TGTGCCAGCAGTACAGGAGCGACCCAGTACTTC. Its protein is CASSTGATQYF.

The V and J genes are TRBV4-2 and TRBJ1-2; D possibly corresponds to TRBD1 (6 bases). CDR1 and CDR2 from the germline V gene are LGHNA and YNFKEQ. This CDR3 spans 16 amino acids. V was shortened by 2 bases and J by 4 bases, with 17 bases between the two germline ends. CDR3 DNA: TGTGCCAGCAGCCAAACACAGGGCGAGTACGTCTATGGCTACACCTTC. It specifies CASSQTQGEYVYGYTF.

The chain couples TRBV27 to TRBJ2-7; D is possibly TRBD2 (6 bases). V was shortened by 3 bases and J by 6 bases, with 15 bases between the two germline ends. The CDR3 length is 14 residues. CDR1 MNHEY and CDR2 SMNVEV come from the germline V gene (reference sequence). Here the CDR3 DNA reads TGTGCCAGCAGTTTGGACCGAGGAGCGGGCGAGCAGTACTTC. The encoded protein is CASSLDRGAGEQYF.

This clone is classed as medium-sized (0.01 to 0.1%). V usage is TRBV7-9 and J usage is TRBJ1-6; TRBD1 is a possible D gene (5 bases). The CDR3 is 15 residues long. Germline loops: CDR1 SEHNR, CDR2 FQNEAQ (reference sequence). Trimming took 1 base from V and 5 from J, leaving 9 bases between them. CDR3 nucleotide sequence: TGTGCCAGCAGCTTAGGGGTCAGGGATAATTCACCCCTCCACTTT. Translation gives CASSLGVRDNSPLHF.

The chain links TRBV10-3 to TRBJ2-3; 10 bases are a match to TRBD1. The CDR3 runs 15 residues. Germline V gene data show CDR1 as ENHRY and CDR2 as SYGVKD. The V gene end was trimmed by 5 bases and the J gene end by 5 bases; junction bases not matched to a gene: 7. The CDR3 sequence: CAISTPGQGKDTQYF. CDR3 DNA sequence: TGTGCCATCAGTACTCCGGGACAGGGGAAAGATACGCAGTATTTT.

V usage is TRBV28 and J usage is TRBJ2-1; D is perhaps TRBD1 (5 bases). The ends were cut back, 2 bases at V and 7 bases at J, with 15 bases in the middle. The CDR3 is 15 residues long. Germline CDR1 reads MDHEN; CDR2 reads SYDVKM. CDR3: CASSLLRGRGNEQFF. In nucleotides, the CDR3 is TGTGCCAGCAGTTTACTAAGGGGCCGTGGGAATGAGCAGTTCTTC.

The chain couples TRBV2 to TRBJ1-3; D is perhaps TRBD1 (5 bases). This CDR3 has 14 amino acids. V dropped 5 bases and J dropped 0 bases, with 8 bases sitting between them. Germline V gives CDR1 SNHLY, CDR2 FYNNEI. CDR3 in DNA: TGTGCCAGCAGTACAGGTTACTCTGGAAACACCATATATTTT. It translates to CASSTGYSGNTIYF.

V and J are TRBV10-3 and TRBJ1-4, with 11 bases fitting TRBD1. The CDR3 is made up of 15 amino acids. Trimming at V came to 6 bases and at J to 0 bases, leaving 0 bases not matched to a gene. Germline V lookup: CDR1 ENHRY, CDR2 SYGVKD. In DNA, the CDR3 is TGTGCCATCAGGGGACAGGGGGCAACTAATGAAAAACTGTTTTTT. Protein product: CAIRGQGATNEKLFF.